This TCR beta chain was obtained from a study of Ad26.COV2.S vaccination and SARS-CoV-2 variants. Findings and caveats of the study: Analyses that measured TCR breadth and depth may have underestimated total T cell responses.

Clones were read by immunoSEQ multiplex PCR, and TCRdb kept only the in-frame ones, dropping some. This sample has 430,000 or so clones, with approximately 90% found just once. The CDR3 contains 15 residues. CDR1 is SQVTM and CDR2 is ANQGSEA in the germline V gene. The V end lost 4 bases, the J end lost 0 bases, and 13 bases lay between the germline ends. Noted treatment: roughly 19 received Ad26.COV2.S at low or high dose, single or two shots; about 5 received placebo; per-sample allocation not given. Sampling took place 63 days after the first vaccine or placebo injection. Points on this clone: What it binds is not known.

This sequence joins TRBV29-1 and TRBJ2-1; possibly TRBD2 for D (6 bases). Sequencing was performed on peripheral blood, taken in a trial of Ad26.COV2.S vaccine versus placebo. The sequence was collected from a person aged 18-65 years who received the Ad26.COV2.S COVID-19 vaccine or a placebo. DNA of the CDR3: TGCAGCGTTGTGGGGACTGGTCCCTCCTACAATGAGCAGTTCTTC. Its translation: CSVVGTGPSYNEQFF.